This is a list of T cell receptor beta chains from one sample in a study of regulatory T cells in long-lasting Graves disease. TCRdb re-called the multiplex PCR reads with MiXCR, one entry per CDR3 protein. The sample lists 350,000 to 450,000 distinct CDR3 sequences, about 15% occurring once. These data also featured in a second study, about T cells in Graves' hyperthyroidism and ophthalmopathy.

Specimen: peripheral blood mononuclear cells (PBMCs), collected at new diagnosis, from a patient treated with antithyroid drugs. The receptors stem from a woman aged 25 to 39 with Graves disease. Each CDR3 is given with its conserved first and last residue. A D gene is named only where the DNA matches it firmly. Clone size is shown for a subset of rows, as once, few, many or a class of expanded clone.

clone_size j_call cdr3_length d_call v_call cdr3_aa cdr3_nt
- TRBJ1-6 14 - TRBV10-2 CASSRRDYNSPLHF TGCGCCAGCAGTCGCCGAGACTATAATTCACCCCTCCACTTT
few TRBJ2-3 13 - TRBV30 CAWTVVNTDTQYF TGTGCCTGGACAGTTGTAAACACAGATACGCAGTATTTT
many TRBJ2-7 16 TRBD2 TRBV28 CASSLLRAGIVYEQYF TGTGCCAGCAGTTTACTACGAGCGGGAATTGTCTACGAGCAGTACTTC
few TRBJ1-5 17 - TRBV29-1 CSEPSVRFSRGGQPQHF TGCAGCGAGCCTTCAGTTCGTTTTTCCAGGGGCGGTCAGCCCCAGCATTTT
many TRBJ2-7 14 - TRBV10-1 CASSADETSYEQYF TGCGCCAGCAGTGCGGACGAGACCTCCTACGAGCAGTACTTC
- TRBJ2-7 13 - TRBV11-3 CASSLSRIDEQYF TGTGCCAGCAGCTTAAGCAGGATTGACGAGCAGTACTTC
- TRBJ1-3 13 - TRBV20-1 CSARGGAGNTIYF TGCAGTGCTAGAGGGGGGGCTGGAAACACCATATATTTT
- TRBJ2-1 15 TRBD2 TRBV5-1 CASSGRLASQETQFF TGCGCCAGCAGCGGAAGACTAGCGTCACAAGAGACCCAGTTCTTC
many TRBJ1-5 15 - TRBV20-1 CSARDRSAGSQPQHF TGCAGTGCTAGAGATCGGTCGGCGGGCTCGCAGCCCCAGCATTTT
few TRBJ2-1 17 - TRBV11-3 CASSPQEVGAESNEQFF TGTGCCAGCAGCCCGCAGGAGGTCGGTGCCGAGTCCAATGAGCAGTTCTTC
- TRBJ1-3 17 - TRBV9 CASSVEPRARGGNTIYF TGTGCCAGCAGCGTAGAGCCCCGAGCCCGAGGGGGAAACACCATATATTTT
few TRBJ1-2 14 - TRBV19 CASSISARSYGYTF TGTGCCAGTAGTATTTCGGCCAGGTCCTATGGCTACACCTTC
many TRBJ2-1 15 TRBD2 TRBV10-3 CAISASGISYNEQFF TGTGCCATCAGTGCTAGCGGGATTTCCTACAATGAGCAGTTCTTC
few TRBJ1-1 15 TRBD1 TRBV18 CASSPLTGGNTEAFF TGTGCCAGCTCACCTTTGACAGGGGGTAACACTGAAGCTTTCTTT
many TRBJ1-2 16 - TRBV3-1 CASSRASQGVGYGYTF TGTGCCAGCAGCCGAGCGAGCCAGGGAGTTGGCTATGGCTACACCTTC
many TRBJ1-2 16 TRBD1 TRBV11-3 CASSLGTGIANYGYTF TGTGCCAGCAGCCTCGGGACAGGGATTGCGAACTATGGCTACACCTTC
- TRBJ2-7 15 TRBD2 TRBV29-1 CSVEGLAGVIGEQHF TGCAGCGTTGAAGGACTAGCGGGAGTAATAGGGGAGCAGCACTTC
few TRBJ1-5 12 - TRBV19 CASRTGTGPQHF TGTGCCAGTAGGACCGGTACCGGACCCCAGCATTTT
many TRBJ2-3 15 TRBD2 TRBV20-1 CSASLAGVGTDTQYF TGCAGTGCCAGCCTAGCGGGAGTGGGCACAGATACGCAGTATTTT
- TRBJ2-1 17 TRBD2 TRBV19 CASSITEGLAGANEQFF TGTGCCAGTAGTATTACGGAGGGACTAGCGGGAGCCAATGAGCAGTTCTTC
few TRBJ2-1 19 - TRBV5-1 CASSFNILAALNPYNEQFF TGCGCCAGCAGCTTCAACATATTAGCGGCCCTGAACCCCTACAATGAGCAGTTCTTC
- TRBJ2-1 16 TRBD2 TRBV5-4 CASSFLGLAGYNEQFF TGTGCCAGCAGCTTCCTGGGACTAGCGGGGTACAATGAGCAGTTCTTC
many TRBJ1-1 14 - TRBV24-1 CATSDGGRDTEAFF TGTGCCACCAGTGATGGTGGACGGGACACTGAAGCTTTCTTT
many TRBJ2-1 17 - TRBV7-8 CASSLGTRFESYNEQFF TGTGCCAGCAGCTTAGGGACTCGTTTTGAGTCCTACAATGAGCAGTTCTTC
many TRBJ1-2 11 - TRBV20-1 CSAGQYDGYTF TGCAGTGCCGGACAGTATGATGGCTACACCTTC
- TRBJ2-2 15 TRBD1 TRBV30 CAWTSGQGITGELFF TGTGCCTGGACGTCGGGACAGGGGATCACCGGGGAGCTGTTTTTT
many TRBJ1-4 14 - TRBV18 CASSPWDNLSELFF TGTGCCAGCTCACCATGGGACAATCTGTCGGAACTGTTTTTT
- TRBJ2-3 15 TRBD2 TRBV4-1 CASSQMGLGGDTQYF TGCGCCAGCAGCCAAATGGGACTAGGAGGAGATACGCAGTATTTT
- TRBJ2-6 20 - TRBV5-1 CASSLVTSGARGSGANVLTF TGCGCCAGCAGCTTGGTTACTTCGGGGGCCCGGGGCTCTGGGGCCAACGTCCTGACTTTC